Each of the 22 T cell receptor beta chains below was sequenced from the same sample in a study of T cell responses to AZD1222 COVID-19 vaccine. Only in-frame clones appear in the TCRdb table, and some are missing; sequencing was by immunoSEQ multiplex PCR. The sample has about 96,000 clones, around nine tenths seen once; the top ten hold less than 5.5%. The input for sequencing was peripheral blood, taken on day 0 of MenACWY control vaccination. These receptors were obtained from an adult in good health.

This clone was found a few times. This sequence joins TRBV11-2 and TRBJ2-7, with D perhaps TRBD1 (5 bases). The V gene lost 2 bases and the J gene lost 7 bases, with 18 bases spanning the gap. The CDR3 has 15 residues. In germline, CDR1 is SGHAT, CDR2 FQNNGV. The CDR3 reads CASSLRTTSSGEQYF. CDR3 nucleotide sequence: TGTGCCAGCAGCTTAAGGACAACCTCATCGGGTGAGCAGTACTTC.

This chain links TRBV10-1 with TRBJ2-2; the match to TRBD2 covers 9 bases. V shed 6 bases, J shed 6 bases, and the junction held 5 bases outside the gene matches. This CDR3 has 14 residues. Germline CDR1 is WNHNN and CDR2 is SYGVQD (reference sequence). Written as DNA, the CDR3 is TGCGCCAGCAGAGGGCTAGCGGGGTCCGGGGAGCTGTTTTTT. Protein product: CASRGLAGSGELFF.

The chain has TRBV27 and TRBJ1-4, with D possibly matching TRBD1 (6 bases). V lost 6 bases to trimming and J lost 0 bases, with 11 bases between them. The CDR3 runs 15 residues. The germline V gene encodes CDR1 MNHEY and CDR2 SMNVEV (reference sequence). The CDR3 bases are TGTGCCAGCAGGTCCGGGACAACAACTAATGAAAAACTGTTTTTT. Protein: CASRSGTTTNEKLFF.

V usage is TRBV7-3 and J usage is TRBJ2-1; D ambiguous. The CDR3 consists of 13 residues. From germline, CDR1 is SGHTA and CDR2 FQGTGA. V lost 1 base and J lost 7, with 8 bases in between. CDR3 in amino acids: CASSLMVHNEQFF. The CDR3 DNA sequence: TGTGCCAGCAGCTTAATGGTCCATAATGAGCAGTTCTTC.

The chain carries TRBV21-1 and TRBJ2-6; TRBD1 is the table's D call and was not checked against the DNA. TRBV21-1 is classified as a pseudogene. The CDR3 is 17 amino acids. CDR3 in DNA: TGTGCCAGCAGCAAAAGGGGGCAGGTCTCTGGGGCCAACGTCCTGACTTTC. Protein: CASSKRGQVSGANVLTF.

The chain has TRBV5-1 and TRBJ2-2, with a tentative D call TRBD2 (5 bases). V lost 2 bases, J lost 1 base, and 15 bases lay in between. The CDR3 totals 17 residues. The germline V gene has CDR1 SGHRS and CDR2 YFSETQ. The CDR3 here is CASSFSPVGRNTGELFF. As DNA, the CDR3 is TGCGCCAGCAGCTTTAGTCCGGTAGGGAGGAACACCGGGGAGCTGTTTTTT. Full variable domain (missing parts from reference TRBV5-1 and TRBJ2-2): KAGVTQTPRYLIKTRGQQVTLSCSPISGHRSVSWYQQTPGQGLQFLFEYFSETQRNKGNFPGRFSGRQFSNSRSEMNVSTLELGDSALYLCASSFSPVGRNTGELFFGEGSRLTVL.

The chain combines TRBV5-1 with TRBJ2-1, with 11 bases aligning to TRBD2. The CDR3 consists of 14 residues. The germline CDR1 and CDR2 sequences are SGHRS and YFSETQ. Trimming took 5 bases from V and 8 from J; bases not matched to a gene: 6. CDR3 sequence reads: CASRELAGAYEQFF. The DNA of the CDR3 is TGCGCCAGCAGGGAACTAGCGGGGGCCTATGAGCAGTTCTTC.

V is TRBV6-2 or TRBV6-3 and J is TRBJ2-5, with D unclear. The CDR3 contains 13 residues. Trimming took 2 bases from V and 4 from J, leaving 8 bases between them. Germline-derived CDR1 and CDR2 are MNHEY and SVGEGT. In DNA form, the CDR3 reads TGTGCCAGCAGTTACCCTTCCGTAGAGACCCAGTACTTC. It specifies CASSYPSVETQYF.

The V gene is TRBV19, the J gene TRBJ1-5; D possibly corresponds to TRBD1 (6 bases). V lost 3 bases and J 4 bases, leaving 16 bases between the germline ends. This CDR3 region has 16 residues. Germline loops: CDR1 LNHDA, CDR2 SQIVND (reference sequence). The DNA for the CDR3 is TGTGCCAGTAGTATTGTGGGCAGGACAGTAAATCAGCCCCAGCATTTT. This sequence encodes CASSIVGRTVNQPQHF.

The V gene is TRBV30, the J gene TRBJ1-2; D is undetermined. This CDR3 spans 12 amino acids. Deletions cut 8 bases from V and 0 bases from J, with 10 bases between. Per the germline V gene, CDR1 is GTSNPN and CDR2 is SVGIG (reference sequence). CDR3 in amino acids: CARRAANYGYTF. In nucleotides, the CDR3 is TGTGCCCGTAGGGCCGCTAACTATGGCTACACCTTC.

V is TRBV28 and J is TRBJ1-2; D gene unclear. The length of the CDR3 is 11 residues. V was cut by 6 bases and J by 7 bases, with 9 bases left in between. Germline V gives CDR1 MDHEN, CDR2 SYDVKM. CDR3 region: CASSPSGGYTF. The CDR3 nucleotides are TGTGCCAGCAGCCCTAGTGGTGGCTACACCTTC.

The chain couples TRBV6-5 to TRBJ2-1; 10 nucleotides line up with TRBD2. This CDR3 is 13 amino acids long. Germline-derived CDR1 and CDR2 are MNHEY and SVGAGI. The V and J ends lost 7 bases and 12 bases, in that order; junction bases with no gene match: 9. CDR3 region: CASTRDEREGQFF. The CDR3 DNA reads TGTGCCAGCACGAGGGACGAGCGGGAGGGGCAGTTCTTC.

DNA of the CDR3: TGCGCCAGCACGGGACTAGCGGGGGTGCTAAGCACAGATACGCAGTATTTT. This sequence encodes CASTGLAGVLSTDTQYF. The rearrangement uses TRBV10-2 and TRBJ2-3; 14 nucleotides agree with TRBD2. This CDR3 comprises 17 residues. Germline assignment: CDR1 WSHSY and CDR2 SAAADI. V shed 7 bases, J shed 0 bases, and the junction held 6 bases outside the gene matches.

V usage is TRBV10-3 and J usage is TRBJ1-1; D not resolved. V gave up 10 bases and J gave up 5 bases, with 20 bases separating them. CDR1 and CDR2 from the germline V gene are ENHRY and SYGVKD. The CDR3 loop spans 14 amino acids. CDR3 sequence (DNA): TGTGCCACAGTCGGTGGAACTTCGGGGACTGAAGCTTTCTTT. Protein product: CATVGGTSGTEAFF.

CDR3 region: CASSHGGYQETQYF. The CDR3 region has the DNA TGTGCCAGCAGCCATGGAGGTTACCAAGAGACCCAGTACTTC. The gene calls are TRBV7-2 and TRBJ2-5, with D tentatively TRBD2 (5 bases). Per germline, CDR1 SGHTA and CDR2 FQGNSA. CDR3 length: 14 residues. The V end lost 5 bases, the J end lost 0 bases, and 10 bases lay between the germline ends.

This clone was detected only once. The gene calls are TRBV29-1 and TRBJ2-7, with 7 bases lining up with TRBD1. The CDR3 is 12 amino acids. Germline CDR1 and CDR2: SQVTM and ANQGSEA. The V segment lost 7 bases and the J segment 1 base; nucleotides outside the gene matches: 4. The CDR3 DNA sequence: TGCAGCGCCGGGACAGTTTCCTACGAGCAGTACTTC. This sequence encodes CSAGTVSYEQYF.

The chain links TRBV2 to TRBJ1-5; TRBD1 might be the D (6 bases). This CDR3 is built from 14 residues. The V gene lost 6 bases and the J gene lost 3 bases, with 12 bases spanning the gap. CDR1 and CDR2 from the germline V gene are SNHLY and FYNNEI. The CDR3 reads CASREGGVNQPQHF. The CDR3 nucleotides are TGTGCCAGCAGGGAGGGGGGAGTCAATCAGCCCCAGCATTTT.

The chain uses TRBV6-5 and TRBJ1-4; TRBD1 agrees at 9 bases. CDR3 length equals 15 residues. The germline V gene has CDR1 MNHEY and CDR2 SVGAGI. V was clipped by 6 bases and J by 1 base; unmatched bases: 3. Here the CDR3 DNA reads TGTGCCAGCAGCCAGACAGGGGGAACTAATGAAAAACTGTTTTTT. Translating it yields CASSQTGGTNEKLFF.

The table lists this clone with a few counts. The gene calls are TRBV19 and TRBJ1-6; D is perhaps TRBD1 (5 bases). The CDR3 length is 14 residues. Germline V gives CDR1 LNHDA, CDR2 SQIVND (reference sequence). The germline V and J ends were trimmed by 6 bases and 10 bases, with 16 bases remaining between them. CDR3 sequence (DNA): TGTGCCAGTAGACCCGGGACGGCCCTCTCACCCCTCCACTTT. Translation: CASRPGTALSPLHF.

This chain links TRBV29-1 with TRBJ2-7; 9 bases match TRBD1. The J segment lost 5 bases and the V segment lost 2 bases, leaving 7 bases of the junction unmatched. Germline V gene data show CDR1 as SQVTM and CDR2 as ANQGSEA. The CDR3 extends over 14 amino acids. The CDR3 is CSVELGQGFNEQYF. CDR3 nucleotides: TGCAGCGTTGAATTGGGACAGGGTTTCAACGAGCAGTACTTC.

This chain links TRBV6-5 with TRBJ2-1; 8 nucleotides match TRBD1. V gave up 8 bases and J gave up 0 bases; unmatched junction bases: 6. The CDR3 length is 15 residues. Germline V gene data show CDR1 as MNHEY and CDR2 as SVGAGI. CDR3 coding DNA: TGTGCCAGCGCGCCCACAGGGGGCTCCTACAATGAGCAGTTCTTC. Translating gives CASAPTGGSYNEQFF.

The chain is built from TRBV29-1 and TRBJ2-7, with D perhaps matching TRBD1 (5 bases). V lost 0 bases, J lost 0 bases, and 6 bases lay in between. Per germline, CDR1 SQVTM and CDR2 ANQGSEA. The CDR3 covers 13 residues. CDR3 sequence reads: CSVEDRASYEQYF. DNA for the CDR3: TGCAGCGTTGAAGACAGGGCCTCCTACGAGCAGTACTTC.